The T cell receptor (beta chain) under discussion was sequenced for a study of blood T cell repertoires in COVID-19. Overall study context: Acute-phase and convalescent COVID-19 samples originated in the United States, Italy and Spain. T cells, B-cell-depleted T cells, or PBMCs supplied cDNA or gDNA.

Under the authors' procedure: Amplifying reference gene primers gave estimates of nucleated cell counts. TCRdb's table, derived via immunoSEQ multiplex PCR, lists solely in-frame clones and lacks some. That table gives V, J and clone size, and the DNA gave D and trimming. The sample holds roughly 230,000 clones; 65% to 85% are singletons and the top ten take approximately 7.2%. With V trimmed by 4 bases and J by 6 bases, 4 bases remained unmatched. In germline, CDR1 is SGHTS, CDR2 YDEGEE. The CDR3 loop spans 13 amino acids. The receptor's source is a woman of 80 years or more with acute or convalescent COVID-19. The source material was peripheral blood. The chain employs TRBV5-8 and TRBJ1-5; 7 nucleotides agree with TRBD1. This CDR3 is CASSLTGLQPQHF. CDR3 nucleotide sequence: TGTGCCAGCAGCCTGACAGGGCTTCAGCCCCAGCATTTT.